These 29 T cell receptor beta chains share one sample of origin, sequenced in a study of tumor and adjacent non-tumor tissue in lung cancer (dated by TCRdb to 2017 to 2018). Receptor amplification or capture employed multiplex PCR. Sequencing was carried out with an Illumina HiSeq 2500. TCRbeta libraries were constructed through three rounds of nested PCR with primers (Table S4) according to protocols adapted from ARM-PCR. TCRdb handled the public reads itself, with Q25 trimming in fastp and clone calling in MiXCR, and kept productive beta chains. Identical CDR3 proteins give one entry, which carries the most common genes and DNA. Counted in this sample were 120,000 or so distinct CDR3 sequences; 60% to 70% of them appeared once. 9.5% to 15% of the sample belongs to the ten largest clones. RNA was isolated from bulk, unsorted tissue, and RNA quality was assessed with a NanoDrop ND-1000 and an Agilent 2100.

The sequencing input was lung tumor tissue. The receptors originated from a man aged 25 to 40 with non-small cell lung cancer.

This clonotype was seen more than once but under ten times. A much bigger clone sits one base away, suggesting this may be a read error. The conserved phenylalanine or tryptophan is not found at the CDR3 terminus, so this likely reflects a read error. The rearrangement uses TRBV5-1 and TRBJ2-7, with TRBD1 as a possible D gene (5 bases). V was shortened by 2 bases and J by 5 bases, with 8 bases between the two germline ends. The CDR3 extends over 12 amino acids. The germline V gene encodes CDR1 SGHRS and CDR2 YFSETQ. CDR3 in DNA: TGCGCCAGCAGCTTTAGGGGCGACGAGCAGTACTAC. Amino acids: CASSFRGDEQYY.

The rearrangement joins TRBV7-3 to TRBJ2-3; the match to TRBD2 covers 10 bases. Trimming cost V 2 bases and J 1 base; bases outside gene matches: 0. The CDR3 runs 15 residues. In germline, CDR1 is SGHTA, CDR2 FQGTGA. The CDR3 DNA is TGTGCCAGCAGCTTACTAGCGGGGGGCACAGATACGCAGTATTTT. This translates into CASSLLAGGTDTQYF.

Here the CDR3 reads CSLVRGPYEQYF. DNA for the CDR3: TGCAGCCTTGTCCGGGGTCCCTACGAGCAGTACTTC. The V gene is TRBV29-1, the J gene TRBJ2-7, with TRBD2 as a possible D gene (5 bases). There are 12 residues in the CDR3. The germline CDR1 and CDR2 sequences are SQVTM and ANQGSEA. V was pared by 8 bases and J by 2 bases, with 13 bases between.

Comment on this clonotype: A single base separates this from a much larger clone, so it may be a read error. V is TRBV6-5 and J is TRBJ2-7; no firm D call. CDR1 MNHEY and CDR2 SVGAGI come from the germline V gene. CDR3 length: 14 residues. V was shortened by 4 bases and J by 7 bases, with 17 bases between the two germline ends. CDR3 DNA sequence: TGTGCCAGCAGTTCAGTTGGGAACAACCGGGAGCAGTACTTC. Its translation is CASSSVGNNREQYF.

This clonotype was recorded a few times. The chain joins TRBV20-1 to TRBJ1-5; TRBD1 is a possible D gene (5 bases). Germline V CDR1 and CDR2: DFQATT, SNEGSKA (reference sequence). V lost 1 base, J lost 5 bases, and 15 bases lay in between. The CDR3 length is 15 residues. This chain's CDR3 is CSARVWGGDDQPQHF. The CDR3 DNA is TGCAGTGCTAGAGTTTGGGGGGGAGACGATCAGCCCCAGCATTTT.

This chain connects TRBV20-1 to TRBJ2-3; D tentatively fits TRBD1 or TRBD2 (5 bases each). Germline CDR1 DFQATT, CDR2 SNEGSKA (reference sequence). The CDR3 is 14 residues long. The CDR3 sequence: CGTHEGWETDTQYF. In DNA, the CDR3 is TGCGGTACTCACGAGGGGTGGGAAACAGATACGCAGTATTTT.

This clonotype was picked up one time. A much larger clone differs from this one at a single base, so this may be a read error. V gene TRBV9 combines with J gene TRBJ2-1, with D tentatively TRBD1 (6 bases). From germline, CDR1 is SGDLS and CDR2 YYNGEE. This CDR3 has 14 amino acids. CDR3 sequence reads: CTSSVEQGSYEQFF. DNA for the CDR3: TGTACCAGCAGCGTAGAACAGGGATCCTATGAGCAGTTCTTC.

V gene TRBV4-2 combines with J gene TRBJ2-3; no clear D. The V end lost 3 bases, the J end lost 1 base, and 11 bases lay between the germline ends. The CDR3 is 15 amino acids. Germline V gene data show CDR1 as LGHNA and CDR2 as YNFKEQ. The CDR3 sequence: CASSQARRCTDTQYF. In DNA, the CDR3 is TGTGCCAGCAGCCAGGCTAGGAGATGCACAGATACGCAGTATTTT.

Regarding this clonotype: The junction differs from germline at one of its ends, possibly a read error. The chain couples TRBV4-1 to TRBJ2-7, with 7 bases identical to TRBD2. The CDR3 has 16 residues. Germline values: CDR1 MGHRA, CDR2 YSYEKL. Here the CDR3 DNA reads TGCGCAAGCAGCCAAGATCAAGGGCAGAGCGGGATCGAGCAGTACTTC. Amino acid sequence: CASSQDQGQSGIEQYF.

The chain combines TRBV20-1 with TRBJ2-3, with 7 bases lining up with TRBD1. Trimming removed 4 bases from V and 6 bases from J; junction bases left unmatched: 7. Germline CDR1 and CDR2: DFQATT and SNEGSKA (reference sequence). CDR3 length: 13 residues. CDR3 region: CSATTGFWDTQYF. CDR3 bases: TGCAGTGCTACGACAGGGTTTTGGGATACGCAGTATTTT.

Concerning this clonotype: Since a much larger clone is just one base distant, this may be a read error. The rearrangement links TRBV28 to TRBJ2-7, with 11 bases that match TRBD2. Germline values: CDR1 MDHEN, CDR2 SYDVKM. There are 15 residues in the CDR3. In DNA form, the CDR3 reads TGTGCCAGCAGTGCGGGACTAGCGGTCTCCTACGTGCAGTACTTC. Amino acids: CASSAGLAVSYVQYF.

In the case of this clonotype: Lacking the conserved final phenylalanine or tryptophan, this CDR3 likely reflects a read error. The limits of the CDR3 on the DNA are not certain, so only TCRdb's listed CDR3 is given. This chain connects TRBV12-3 or TRBV12-4 to TRBJ2-7; the table's D call, TRBD1, was not checked against the DNA. Inclusive of both ends, the CDR3 amounts to 12 amino acids. This CDR3 is CASTLAPGQHYL.

This clonotype came up many times. Here the CDR3 DNA reads TGCGCCAGCAGCCAGGATCAGGGTTGGGCCACTGAAGCTTTCTTT. It yields the protein CASSQDQGWATEAFF. The J gene is TRBJ1-1, the V gene TRBV4-1; a weak D match, TRBD1 (5 bases). Germline CDR1 is MGHRA and CDR2 is YSYEKL. The CDR3 runs to 15 residues. Trimming took 3 bases from V and 4 from J, leaving 15 bases between them.

Remarks on this clonotype: One end of the junction is discordant with germline, which a read error may explain. The rearrangement links TRBV11-1 to TRBJ2-1; possible D gene TRBD2, 6 bases. This CDR3 is built from 11 residues. CDR1 and CDR2 from the germline V gene are SGHAT and FQDESV (reference sequence). CDR3 DNA: TGTGTCAGCATCTATCCGGGGGTAACGTTCTTC. This gives the protein CVSIYPGVTFF.

For this clonotype: A much larger clone sits a single nucleotide away, making a read error possible. The chain carries TRBV12-5 and TRBJ2-4; D is unclear. The CDR3 extends over 12 amino acids. Trimming pared 7 bases from V and 0 bases from J, leaving 4 bases between. Per the germline V gene, CDR1 is LGHNT and CDR2 is FRNRAP. This CDR3 reads CASVLAKNIQYF. The CDR3 nucleotides are TGTGCTAGTGTCCTAGCCAAAAACATTCAGTACTTC.

About this clonotype: Here the CDR3 omits its conserved ending phenylalanine or tryptophan, so a read error is the likely source. The rearrangement uses TRBV4-1 and TRBJ2-1; D might be TRBD1 (6 bases). The CDR3 has 15 amino acids. Germline V gives CDR1 MGHRA, CDR2 YSYEKL. The CDR3 is CASSQGQGTYYEQFL. DNA of the CDR3: TGCGCCAGCAGCCAAGGGCAGGGGACCTACTATGAGCAGTTCTTA.

Of note for this clonotype: A much larger clone is a single base away; this may be a read error. The gene calls are TRBV29-1 and TRBJ2-1; 13 nucleotides match TRBD2. The CDR3 spans 14 residues. The germline gives CDR1 SQVTM, CDR2 ANQGSEA. The V gene end was trimmed by 8 bases and the J gene end by 9 bases; junction bases not matched to a gene: 10. The CDR3: CSIGTSGGAGEQFF. CDR3 nucleotide sequence: TGCAGCATCGGTACTAGCGGGGGGGCCGGTGAGCAGTTCTTC.

This clonotype was seen many times. The V call is TRBV29-1, the J call TRBJ1-1; 7 bases align to TRBD1. This CDR3 has 11 amino acids. Losses at the gene ends were 4 bases for V and 8 bases for J; bases not matched to a gene: 4. Germline V gene lookup returns CDR1 SQVTM and CDR2 ANQGSEA. CDR3 DNA: TGCAGCGTTGGAGGGGGCCGGGAAGCTTTCTTT. Protein product: CSVGGGREAFF.

The chain carries TRBV6-2 or TRBV6-3 and TRBJ1-5; D remains ambiguous. V lost 4 bases and J 1 base, leaving 11 bases between the germline ends. Germline V gives CDR1 MNHEY, CDR2 SVGEGT. The CDR3 covers 15 residues. The CDR3 protein is CASSLRGQSNQPQHF. The CDR3 DNA sequence: TGTGCCAGCAGTTTGAGAGGGCAGAGCAATCAGCCCCAGCATTTT.

CDR3 in DNA: TGTGCCAGCAGCTGGGGCGGGATAGAGTCCTACGAGCAGTACTTC. This translates into CASSWGGIESYEQYF. This chain uses TRBV6-6 with TRBJ2-7; weak D call: TRBD2 (6 bases). From germline, CDR1 is MNHNY and CDR2 SVGAGI (reference sequence). Trimming took 6 bases from V and 1 from J, leaving 16 bases between them. This CDR3 is built from 15 residues.

Details on this clonotype: Without the conserved terminal phenylalanine or tryptophan, this CDR3 likely stems from a read error. Because the CDR3's place on the DNA is in doubt, the DNA is left out and the CDR3 is given as listed by TCRdb. The chain couples TRBV5-6 to TRBJ2-1; TRBD1 is taken as the D call from the table, unchecked against the DNA. The CDR3 sequence runs 11 residues, both termini included. Germline CDR1 reads SGHDT; CDR2 reads YYEEEE. The CDR3 is CASSLEGVQLL.

This clonotype came up a few times. Likely a read error: the CDR3 ends without its conserved phenylalanine or tryptophan. The chain employs TRBV13 and TRBJ1-6; D uncertain. CDR1 and CDR2 from the germline V gene are PRHDT and FYEKMQ (reference sequence). V dropped 4 bases and J dropped 9 bases, with 16 bases sitting between them. There are 15 residues in the CDR3. In DNA, the CDR3 is TGTGCCAGCAGCTCTCGGGATTTTCGTGGTTCACCCCTCCACCTT. Its translation: CASSSRDFRGSPLHL.

This clonotype occurred a few times. Since a much larger clone is just one base distant, this may be a read error. The chain combines TRBV12-3 or TRBV12-4 with TRBJ2-1; 10 positions match TRBD2. The length of the CDR3 is 14 residues. The CDR3 nucleotides are TGTGCCAACAGTTGGAGCGGGGGGGCGGATGAGCAGTTCTTC. Its translation: CANSWSGGADEQFF.

A remark on this clonotype: Germline and junction disagree at one end, which may indicate a read error. This chain joins TRBV6-5 and TRBJ2-7, with a weak D call TRBD1 (6 bases). This CDR3 has 16 amino acids. From germline, CDR1 is MNHEY and CDR2 SVGAGI. The CDR3 bases are TGTGACAGCAGATACCCAAAATTAGGGGGATCTAAGGAGCAGTACTTC. This encodes CDSRYPKLGGSKEQYF.

A few counts support this clonotype. The V gene is TRBV11-2, the J gene TRBJ2-5; D unresolved. CDR3 length: 15 amino acids. With 5 bases removed from V and 0 bases from J, the gap between germline ends came to 13 bases. Germline-derived CDR1 and CDR2 are SGHAT and FQNNGV. CDR3: CASSARCTHQETQYF. As DNA, the CDR3 is TGTGCCAGCAGCGCCCGTTGCACCCACCAAGAGACCCAGTACTTC.

This clonotype was seen more than once but under ten times. A much larger clone is a single base away; this may be a read error. The genes are TRBV29-1 and TRBJ1-6, with 7 bases lining up with TRBD1. Germline assignment: CDR1 SQVTM and CDR2 ANQGSEA. Trimming took 8 bases from V and 9 from J; bases not matched to a gene: 7. This CDR3 spans 12 amino acids. Here the CDR3 reads CSTRTGASPLHF. DNA of the CDR3: TGCAGCACTAGGACAGGCGCTTCACCCCTCCACTTT.

Of note for this clonotype: One junction end does not reproduce the germline sequence, and a read error may be involved. CDR3 DNA sequence: TGCAGCGCTGTCCCCAGAGGACGACACGTCCAAGAGACCCAGCACTTC. Protein sequence: CSAVPRGRHVQETQHF. The rearrangement links TRBV29-1 to TRBJ2-5; D is undetermined. CDR3 length: 16 amino acids. Per germline, CDR1 SQVTM and CDR2 ANQGSEA.

A remark on this clonotype: Possible read error: a much larger clone is one base away. A read error is likely, as this CDR3 ends without the conserved phenylalanine or tryptophan. The chain links TRBV4-3 to TRBJ2-1, with D maybe TRBD2 (6 bases). The CDR3 is made up of 15 amino acids. CDR1 and CDR2 from the germline V gene are LGHNA and YSLEER. The V gene lost 2 bases and the J gene lost 8 bases, with 16 bases spanning the gap. This chain's CDR3 is CASSQRIGTAHEQFS. DNA for the CDR3: TGCGCCAGCAGCCAAAGAATTGGGACTGCCCATGAGCAGTTCTCC.

A single count supports this clonotype. A much larger clone differs from this one at a single base, so this may be a read error. V gene TRBV4-3 combines with J gene TRBJ1-1; TRBD1 aligns across 9 bases. The CDR3 runs to 14 residues. Germline-derived CDR1 and CDR2 are LGHNA and YSLEER. CDR3 coding DNA: TGCGCCAGCAGCCGAGGACAGGGGAGCACTGAAGCTCTCTTT. Protein: CASSRGQGSTEALF.